The clone carrying this TCR beta chain has just one count. In the original workflow: Estimation of nucleated cell counts relied on the amplification of reference gene primers. Measured with immunoSEQ multiplex PCR; TCRdb has only the in-frame clones, and not every one. V and J calls and clone size follow that table, whereas D and trimming were derived from the DNA. Of some 180,000 clones listed, 75% to 90% were seen once; the top ten hold roughly 8%. This record comes from a study of blood T cell repertoires in COVID-19. Per germline, CDR1 MGHDK and CDR2 SYGVNS. This CDR3 is 13 amino acids long. Trimming shortened V by 3 bases and J by 9 bases, and 12 bases separated the two germline ends.

The clonotype originates from a woman aged 55-70 years with acute or convalescent COVID-19. The source material was peripheral blood. V usage is TRBV25-1 and J usage is TRBJ1-5, with TRBD1 as a possible D gene (6 bases). The chain's CDR3 is CASSESATGPQHF. The CDR3 DNA reads as TGTGCCAGCAGTGAGTCGGCGACAGGGCCCCAGCATTTT.